This T cell receptor (beta chain) comes out of a study of cytomegalovirus exposure and HLA in healthy donors. The primer mix had 60 Vbeta and 13 Jbeta primers. The table came from immunoSEQ multiplex PCR; TCRdb's copy has only in-frame clones and leaves some out. This repertoire comprises more than 60,000 clones; its ten largest clones make up approximately 15%. Trimming took 4 bases from V and 1 from J, leaving 7 bases between them. The CDR3 totals 13 residues. Germline V gives CDR1 MNHEY, CDR2 SMNVEV (reference sequence). This rearrangement joins TRBV27 to TRBJ1-1; D not certain. The TCR was taken from a boy between 10 and 17 years old in good health and CMV-seronegative. Sequencing was performed on PBMCs. This chain's CDR3 is CASSYYTNTEAFF. In DNA, the CDR3 is TGTGCCAGCAGTTACTATACGAACACTGAAGCTTTCTTT.